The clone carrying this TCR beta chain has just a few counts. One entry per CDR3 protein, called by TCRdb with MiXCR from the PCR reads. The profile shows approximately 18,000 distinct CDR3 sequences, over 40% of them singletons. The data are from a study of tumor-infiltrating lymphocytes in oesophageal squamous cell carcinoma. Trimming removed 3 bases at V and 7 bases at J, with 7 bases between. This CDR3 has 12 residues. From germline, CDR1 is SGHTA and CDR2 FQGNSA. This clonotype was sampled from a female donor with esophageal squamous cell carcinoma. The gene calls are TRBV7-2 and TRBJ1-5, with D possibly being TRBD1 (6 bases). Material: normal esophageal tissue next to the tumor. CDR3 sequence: CASSFGGQPQHF. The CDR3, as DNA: TGTGCCAGCAGCTTTGGGGGCCAGCCCCAGCATTTT. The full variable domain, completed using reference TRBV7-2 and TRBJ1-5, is GAGVSQSPSNKVTEKGKDVELRCDPISGHTALYWYRQSLGQGLEFLIYFQGNSAPDKSGLPSDRFSAERTGGSVSTLTIQRTQQEDSAVYLCASSFGGQPQHFGDGTRLSIL.